Below, 14 T cell receptor beta chains from the same sample are listed, as sequenced in a study of multiple sclerosis patients with progressive multifocal leukoencephalopathy. The protocol was immunoSEQ multiplex PCR, while the TCRdb copy is restricted to in-frame clones and leaves out a portion. This sample has more than 25,000 clones, with more than 70% found just once. Regarding time point: before natalizumab initiation. Sequenced sample: PBMCs. The receptors stem from a human donor with multiple sclerosis.

This clone showed up just a few times. This rearrangement joins TRBV10-3 to TRBJ2-6; TRBD1 matches 10 bases. This CDR3 comprises 16 residues. CDR1 and CDR2 (germline): ENHRY, SYGVKD. V shed 6 bases, J shed 0 bases, and the junction held 2 bases outside the gene matches. CDR3: CAIRDRGTSGANVLTF. CDR3 DNA: TGTGCCATCAGGGACAGGGGGACCTCTGGGGCCAACGTCCTGACTTTC.

Remarks on this clone: One end of the junction does not line up with germline, which may come from a read error. The V gene is TRBV7-7, the J gene TRBJ2-6; D remains unclear. Per germline, CDR1 SSHAT and CDR2 FNYEAQ (reference sequence). The CDR3 extends over 18 amino acids. CDR3 nucleotides: TGTGCCAGCAGCATATCTATAAGTGCCACAAGTCGGGCCAACGCCCTGACTTTC. This sequence encodes CASSISISATSRANALTF.

A word on this clone: The junction does not match germline at one end; this may be a read error. The rearrangement joins TRBV7-9 to TRBJ1-2, with TRBD1 matching over 7 bases. Germline lookup yields CDR1 SEHNR and CDR2 FQNEAQ (reference sequence). This CDR3 comprises 16 residues. CDR3 sequence reads: CASSQDRTGAPYGYTF. Written as DNA, the CDR3 is TGCGCCAGCAGCCAAGATCGAACAGGGGCCCCCTATGGCTACACCTTC. Full variable domain (outside the CDR3, taken from reference TRBV7-9 and TRBJ1-2): DTGVSQNPRHKITKRGQNVTFRCDPISEHNRLYWYRQTLGQGPEFLTYFQNEAQLEKSRLLSDRFSAERPKGSFSTLEIQRTEQGDSAMYLCASSQDRTGAPYGYTFGSGTRLTVV.

The chain combines TRBV5-4 with TRBJ1-6; the D gene is possibly TRBD1 (6 bases). CDR3 length: 15 amino acids. V was shortened by 0 bases and J by 7 bases, with 11 bases between the two germline ends. Per germline, CDR1 SGHNT and CDR2 YYREEE (reference sequence). The CDR3 nucleotides are TGTGCCAGCAGCTTGGCCGGACAGTTGAATTCACCCCTCCACTTT. It translates to CASSLAGQLNSPLHF.

The chain is built from TRBV2 and TRBJ1-2; D not resolved. This CDR3 spans 13 amino acids. V dropped 6 bases and J dropped 2 bases, with 10 bases sitting between them. Germline values: CDR1 SNHLY, CDR2 FYNNEI. The CDR3 DNA is TGTGCCAGCAGCACCGTAGGGAACTATGGCTACACCTTC. Its translation is CASSTVGNYGYTF. Full variable domain (remainder filled in from reference TRBV2 and TRBJ1-2): EPEVTQTPSHQVTQMGQEVILRCVPISNHLYFYWYRQILGQKVEFLVSFYNNEISEKSEIFDDQFSVERPDGSNFTLKIRSTKLEDSAMYFCASSTVGNYGYTFGSGTRLTVV.

The V gene is TRBV5-5, the J gene TRBJ2-7, with 7 nucleotides matching TRBD1. The V gene end was trimmed by 4 bases and the J gene end by 3 bases; junction bases not matched to a gene: 10. Germline V gene sequence: CDR1 SGHKS, CDR2 YYEKEE (reference sequence). The CDR3 runs 15 residues. CDR3 region: CASSRGWDSFYEQYF. The CDR3 DNA follows: TGTGCCAGCAGCCGAGGATGGGACAGTTTCTACGAGCAGTACTTC.

The genes are TRBV4-2 and TRBJ1-2; TRBD1 aligns across 7 bases. CDR1 and CDR2 (germline): LGHNA, YNFKEQ. The CDR3 runs to 15 residues. After removal of 4 bases from V and 1 base from J, the junction contained 6 bases not matched to a gene. The CDR3 DNA reads TGTGCCAGCAGCCCCGAGACAGGGCTTAACTATGGCTACACCTTC. Amino acids: CASSPETGLNYGYTF.

The chain links TRBV9 to TRBJ2-7, with 7 bases lining up with TRBD2. CDR1 SGDLS and CDR2 YYNGEE come from the germline V gene. The CDR3 is 14 amino acids. Trimming removed 2 bases from V and 2 bases from J; junction bases left unmatched: 4. The CDR3 spells CASSVGLGTYEQYF. In DNA form, the CDR3 reads TGTGCCAGCAGCGTTGGACTAGGAACCTACGAGCAGTACTTC.

This clone was recorded once. The V and J genes are TRBV4-3 and TRBJ1-3; D unclear. This CDR3 comprises 17 residues. From germline, CDR1 is LGHNA and CDR2 YSLEER. The V end lost 0 bases, the J end lost 0 bases, and 12 bases lay between the germline ends. CDR3 in amino acids: CASSQDLVSSSGNTIYF. The DNA for the CDR3 is TGCGCCAGCAGCCAAGATTTGGTGTCTTCCTCTGGAAACACCATATATTTT.

The chain has TRBV11-2 and TRBJ2-2; D not certain. CDR1 and CDR2 from the germline V gene are SGHAT and FQNNGV. V was cut by 1 base and J by 4 bases, with 4 bases left in between. The length of the CDR3 is 13 residues. This chain's CDR3 is CASSLGTTGELFF. As DNA, the CDR3 is TGTGCCAGCAGCTTAGGCACCACCGGGGAGCTGTTTTTT.

The chain has TRBV7-9 and TRBJ1-1; D remains ambiguous. The CDR3 totals 15 residues. Germline V gene sequence: CDR1 SEHNR, CDR2 FQNEAQ (reference sequence). V lost 1 base and J lost 1, with 10 bases in between. CDR3 DNA sequence: TGTGCCAGCAGCTTAGGGGTCGGGGAGAACACTGAAGCTTTCTTT. This translates into CASSLGVGENTEAFF.

The table lists this clone with a few counts. This rearrangement joins TRBV19 to TRBJ1-1; 7 bases fit TRBD1. With V trimmed by 5 bases and J by 8 bases, 5 bases remained unmatched. The length of the CDR3 is 12 residues. The V gene's germline CDR1 is LNHDA and CDR2 SQIVND (reference sequence). CDR3: CASSVQGQEAFF. In DNA form, the CDR3 reads TGTGCCAGTAGTGTACAGGGGCAGGAAGCTTTCTTT.

This chain connects TRBV5-6 to TRBJ1-1, with TRBD1 as a possible D gene (5 bases). CDR1 SGHDT and CDR2 YYEEEE come from the germline V gene. This CDR3 has 14 residues. V lost 1 base and J lost 5, with 12 bases in between. CDR3: CASSLTGSRTEAFF. In DNA, the CDR3 is TGTGCCAGCAGCTTGACAGGCAGTCGGACTGAAGCTTTCTTT.

This clone was observed a handful of times. This chain joins TRBV6-6 and TRBJ2-1, with D perhaps TRBD1 (5 bases). Trimming cost V 5 bases and J 12 bases, with 14 bases left between them. Germline CDR1 and CDR2: MNHNY and SVGAGI (reference sequence). CDR3 length: 12 amino acids. CDR3 DNA sequence: TGTGCCAGCAGTATCACAGGCCTGGGGCAGTTCTTC. As protein: CASSITGLGQFF.